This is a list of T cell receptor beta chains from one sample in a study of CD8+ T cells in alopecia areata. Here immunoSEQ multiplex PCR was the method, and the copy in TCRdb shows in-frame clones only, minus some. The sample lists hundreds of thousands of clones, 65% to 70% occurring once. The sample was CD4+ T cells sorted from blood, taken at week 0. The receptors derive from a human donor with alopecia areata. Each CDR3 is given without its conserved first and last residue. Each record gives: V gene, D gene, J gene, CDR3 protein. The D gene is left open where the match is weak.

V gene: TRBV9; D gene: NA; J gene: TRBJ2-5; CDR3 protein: ASSVGSAAQETQY
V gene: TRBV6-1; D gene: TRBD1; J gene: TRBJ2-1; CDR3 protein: ASSMDRLIGEQF
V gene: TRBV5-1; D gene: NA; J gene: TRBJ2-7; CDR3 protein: ASSLAPGPSSYEQY
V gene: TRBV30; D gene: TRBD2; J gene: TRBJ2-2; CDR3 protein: AWSVRAPGGSGELF
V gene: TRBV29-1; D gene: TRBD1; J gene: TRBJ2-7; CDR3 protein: SVGTGSYEQY
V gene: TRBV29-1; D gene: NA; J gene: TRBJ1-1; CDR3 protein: SGIQFSPNTEAF
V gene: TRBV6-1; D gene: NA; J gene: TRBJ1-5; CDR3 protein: ASSERLGQLYQPQH
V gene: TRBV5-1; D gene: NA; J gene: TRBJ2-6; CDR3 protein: ASSPWGAGRTGANVLT
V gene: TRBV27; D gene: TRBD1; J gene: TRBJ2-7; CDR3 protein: ASSLRSGTGEGKQY
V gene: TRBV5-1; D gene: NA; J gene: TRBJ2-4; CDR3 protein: ASSPDIKNIQY
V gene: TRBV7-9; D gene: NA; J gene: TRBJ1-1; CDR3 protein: ASSPGRLMNTEAF
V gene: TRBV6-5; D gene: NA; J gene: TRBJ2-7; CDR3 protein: ASSYSAGPSIEQY
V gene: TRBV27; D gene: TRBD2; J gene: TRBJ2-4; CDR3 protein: ASSFRTGGENIQY
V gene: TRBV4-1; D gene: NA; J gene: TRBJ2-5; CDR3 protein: ASSQGPFGETQY
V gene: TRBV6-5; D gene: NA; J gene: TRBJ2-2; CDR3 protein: AFLTGELF
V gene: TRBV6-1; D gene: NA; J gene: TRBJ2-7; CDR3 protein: ASSAGSSYEQY
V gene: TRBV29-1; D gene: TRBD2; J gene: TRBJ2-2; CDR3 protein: SVREGAGELF
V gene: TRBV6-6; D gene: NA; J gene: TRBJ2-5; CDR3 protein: ASSWSQETQY
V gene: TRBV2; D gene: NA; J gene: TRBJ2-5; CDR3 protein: ASSPAGETQY
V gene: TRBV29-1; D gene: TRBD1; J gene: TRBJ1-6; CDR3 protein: SASGGPNSPLH
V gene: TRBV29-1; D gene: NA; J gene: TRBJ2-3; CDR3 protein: SVTGRSTDTQY
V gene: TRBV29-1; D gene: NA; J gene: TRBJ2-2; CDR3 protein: SVTAANTGELF
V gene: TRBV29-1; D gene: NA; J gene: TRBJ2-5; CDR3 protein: SVGWTADTQY
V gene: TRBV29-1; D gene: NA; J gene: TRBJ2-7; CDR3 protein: SVSGRAIYEQY
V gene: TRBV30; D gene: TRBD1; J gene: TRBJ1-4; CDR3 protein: AWSADRGKEKLF
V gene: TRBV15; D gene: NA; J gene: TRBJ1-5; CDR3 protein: ATSREGGRPQH
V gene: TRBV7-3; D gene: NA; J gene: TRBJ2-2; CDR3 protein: ASSSQGFGELF
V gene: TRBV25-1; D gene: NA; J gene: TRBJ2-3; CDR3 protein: ASSELTATDTQY
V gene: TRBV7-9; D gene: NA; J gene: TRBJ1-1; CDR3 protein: ASNSGGKTNTEAF
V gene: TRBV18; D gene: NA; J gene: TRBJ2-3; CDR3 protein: ASSPPQKGGDTQY
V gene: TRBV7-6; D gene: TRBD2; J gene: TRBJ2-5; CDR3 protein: ASSLLAGGETQY
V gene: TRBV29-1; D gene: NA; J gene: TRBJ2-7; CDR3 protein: SAQAGFYEQY
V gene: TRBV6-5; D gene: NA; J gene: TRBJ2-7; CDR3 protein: ASSYSPAFDYEQY
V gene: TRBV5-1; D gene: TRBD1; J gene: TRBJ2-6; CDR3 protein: ASSILATGFGGANVLT
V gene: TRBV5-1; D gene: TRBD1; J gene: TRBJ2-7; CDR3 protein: ASSLATGVTYEQY
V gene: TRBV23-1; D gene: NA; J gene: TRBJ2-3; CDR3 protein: ASSQSGGPGGPDTQY
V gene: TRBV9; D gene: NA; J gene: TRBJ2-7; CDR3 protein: ASSGTDSMDREQY
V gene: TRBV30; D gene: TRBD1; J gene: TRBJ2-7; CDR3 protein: AWAGQDSYEQY
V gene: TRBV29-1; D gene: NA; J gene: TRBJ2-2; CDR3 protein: SGGQGGNTGELF
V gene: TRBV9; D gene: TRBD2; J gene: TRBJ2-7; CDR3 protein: ASSVRTSGDEQY
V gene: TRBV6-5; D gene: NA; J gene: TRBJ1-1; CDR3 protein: ASSYEGNTEAF
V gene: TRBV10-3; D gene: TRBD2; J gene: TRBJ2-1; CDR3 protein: AIRPSGGANEQF
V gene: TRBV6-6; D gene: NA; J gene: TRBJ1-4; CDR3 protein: ASSYSSEKLF
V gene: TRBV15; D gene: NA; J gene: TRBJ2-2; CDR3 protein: ATSRDLRGFTGELF
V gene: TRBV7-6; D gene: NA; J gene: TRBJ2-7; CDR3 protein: ASSPTGPSYEQY
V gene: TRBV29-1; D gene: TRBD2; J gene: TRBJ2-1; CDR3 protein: SASGRGVNEQF
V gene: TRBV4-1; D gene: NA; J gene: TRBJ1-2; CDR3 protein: ASSLLPLRNYGYT
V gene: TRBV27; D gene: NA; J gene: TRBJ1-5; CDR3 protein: ASSFATIPQH